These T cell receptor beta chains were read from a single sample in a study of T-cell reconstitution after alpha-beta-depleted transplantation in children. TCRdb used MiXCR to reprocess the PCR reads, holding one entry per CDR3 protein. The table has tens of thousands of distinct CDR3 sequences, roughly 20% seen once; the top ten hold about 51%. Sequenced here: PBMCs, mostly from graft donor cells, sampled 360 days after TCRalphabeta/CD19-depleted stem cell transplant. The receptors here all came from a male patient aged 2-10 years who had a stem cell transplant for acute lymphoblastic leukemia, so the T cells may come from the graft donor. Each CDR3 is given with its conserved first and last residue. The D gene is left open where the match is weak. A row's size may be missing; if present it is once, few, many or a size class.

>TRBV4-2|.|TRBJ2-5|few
CASSQDRVVQETQYF
TGTGCCAGCAGCCAAGATCGCGTCGTACAAGAGACCCAGTACTTC
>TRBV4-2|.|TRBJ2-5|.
CAMSPELLSLSQETQYF
TGTGCCATGAGCCCCGAACTTCTGTCCCTATCACAAGAGACCCAGTACTTC
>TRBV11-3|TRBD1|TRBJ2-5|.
CASSYGQGAQETQYF
TGTGCCAGCAGCTACGGACAGGGGGCTCAAGAGACCCAGTACTTC
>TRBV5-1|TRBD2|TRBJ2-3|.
CASSLLGGRTSDTDTQYF
TGCGCCAGCAGCTTGCTTGGCGGGCGGACTAGCGACACAGATACGCAGTATTTT
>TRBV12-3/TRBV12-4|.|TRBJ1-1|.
CASRLLQGNTEAFF
TGTGCCAGCAGATTACTACAGGGGAACACTGAAGCTTTCTTT
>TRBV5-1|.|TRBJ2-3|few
CASSLGVTLTDTQYF
TGCGCCAGCAGCTTGGGCGTGACACTCACAGATACGCAGTATTTT
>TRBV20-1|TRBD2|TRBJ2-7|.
CSARPLAGVVGEQYF
TGCAGTGCTAGACCACTAGCGGGAGTAGTAGGAGAGCAGTACTTC
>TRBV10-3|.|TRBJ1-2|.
CAISESKNSNYGYTF
TGTGCCATCAGTGAGTCGAAAAACAGCAACTATGGCTACACCTTC
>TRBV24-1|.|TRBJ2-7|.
CATSATGATSRYEQYF
TGTGCCACCAGTGCGACAGGCGCTACTTCCCGATACGAGCAGTACTTC
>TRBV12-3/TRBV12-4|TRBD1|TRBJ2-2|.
CASSQGGRGYTGELFF
TGTGCCAGCAGTCAAGGGGGCAGGGGTTACACCGGGGAGCTGTTTTTT
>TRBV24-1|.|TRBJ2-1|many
CATWGGPNEQFF
TGTGCCACCTGGGGCGGGCCCAATGAGCAGTTCTTC
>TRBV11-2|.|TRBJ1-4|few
CASSFSRELFF
TGTGCCAGCAGCTTTTCCAGGGAACTGTTTTTT
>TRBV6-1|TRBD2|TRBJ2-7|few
CASSRGSPYEQYF
TGTGCCAGCAGCCGCGGGAGTCCCTACGAGCAGTACTTC
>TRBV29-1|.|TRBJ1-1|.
CSVEAGGKAEAFF
TGCAGCGTTGAAGCGGGCGGGAAGGCTGAAGCTTTCTTT
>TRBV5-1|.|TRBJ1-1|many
CASIDTGDGNTEAFF
TGCGCCAGCATCGATACGGGGGACGGGAACACTGAAGCTTTCTTT
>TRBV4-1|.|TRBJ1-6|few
CASSQDSRGIGSPLHF
TGCGCCAGCAGCCAAGATTCCAGGGGAATTGGTTCACCCCTCCACTTT
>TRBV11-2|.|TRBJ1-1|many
CASSRRGRGTEAFF
TGTGCCAGCAGCCGGAGGGGACGGGGGACTGAAGCTTTCTTT
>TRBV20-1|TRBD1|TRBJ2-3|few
CSARQGAEEDTQYF
TGCAGTGCTAGACAGGGGGCGGAAGAAGATACGCAGTATTTT
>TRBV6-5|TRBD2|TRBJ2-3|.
CASSYPNGGGSTDTQYF
TGTGCCAGCAGTTACCCCAACGGGGGAGGGAGCACAGATACGCAGTATTTT
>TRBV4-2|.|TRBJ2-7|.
CASSQGQVGAYEQYF
TGTGCCAGCAGCCAAGGGCAAGTAGGGGCCTACGAGCAGTACTTC
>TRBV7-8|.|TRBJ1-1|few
CASSLIRLNTEAFF
TGTGCCAGCAGCTTGATCAGGTTGAACACTGAAGCTTTCTTT
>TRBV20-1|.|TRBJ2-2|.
CSARTGWTGELFF
TGCAGTGCCCGGACTGGATGGACCGGGGAGCTGTTTTTT
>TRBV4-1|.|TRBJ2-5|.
CASSQGGVGETQYF
TGCGCCAGCAGCCAAGGGGGCGTAGGTGAGACCCAGTACTTC
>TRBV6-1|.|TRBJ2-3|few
CASISVRAFTDTQYF
TGTGCCAGCATAAGCGTTAGGGCTTTCACAGATACGCAGTATTTT
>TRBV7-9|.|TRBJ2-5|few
CASLNLGTAQYF
TGTGCCAGCCTAAATCTGGGGACGGCCCAGTACTTC
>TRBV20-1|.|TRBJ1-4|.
CSASRRTNEKLFF
TGCAGTGCTAGCCGGCGGACTAATGAAAAACTGTTTTTT
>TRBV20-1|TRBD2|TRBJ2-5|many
CSARKLAGEGQETQYF
TGCAGTGCTAGAAAACTAGCGGGAGAAGGTCAAGAGACCCAGTACTTC
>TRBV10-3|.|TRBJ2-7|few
CATSGGGTFSYEQYF
TGTGCCACATCAGGAGGCGGGACTTTCTCCTACGAGCAGTACTTC
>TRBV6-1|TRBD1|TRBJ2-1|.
CASQRVRGQITPYNEQFF
TGTGCCAGCCAAAGGGTGAGGGGACAGATCACCCCCTACAATGAGCAGTTCTTC
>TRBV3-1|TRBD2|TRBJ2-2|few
CASSQPLAGAGELFF
TGTGCCAGCAGCCAACCTCTAGCGGGAGCCGGGGAGCTGTTTTTT
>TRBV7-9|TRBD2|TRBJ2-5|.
CASNLVREGQETQYF
TGTGCCAGCAACTTAGTGCGGGAGGGACAAGAGACCCAGTACTTC
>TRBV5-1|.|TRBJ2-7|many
CASSPLGPIYEQYF
TGCGCCAGCAGCCCCCTCGGACCGATCTACGAGCAGTACTTC
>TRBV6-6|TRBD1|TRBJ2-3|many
CASTGGRTDTQYF
TGTGCCAGTACAGGGGGGCGAACAGATACGCAGTATTTT
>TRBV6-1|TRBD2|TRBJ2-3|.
CASRPLRSGRAADTQYF
TGTGCCAGCAGACCTCTTCGGAGCGGGAGGGCCGCAGATACGCAGTATTTT
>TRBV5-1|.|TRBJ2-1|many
CASSLALNSYNEQFF
TGCGCCAGCAGCTTGGCACTTAACTCCTACAATGAGCAGTTCTTC
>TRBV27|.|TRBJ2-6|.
CASSSALGAGANVLTF
TGTGCCAGCAGTTCTGCCCTAGGGGCTGGGGCCAACGTCCTGACTTTC
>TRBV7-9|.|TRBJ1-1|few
CASSLQGSVTEAFF
TGTGCCAGCAGCTTACAGGGTTCAGTCACTGAAGCTTTCTTT
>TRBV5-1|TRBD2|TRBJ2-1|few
CASSLVGGWSGSPYNEQFF
TGCGCCAGCAGCTTGGTGGGGGGGTGGAGCGGGAGCCCCTACAATGAGCAGTTCTTC
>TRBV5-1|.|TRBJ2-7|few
CASSLAFFSSYEQYF
TGCGCCAGCAGCTTGGCCTTCTTCAGCTCCTACGAGCAGTACTTC
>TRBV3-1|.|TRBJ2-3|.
CASSPALGLTDTQYF
TGTGCCAGCAGCCCGGCCCTGGGCCTCACAGATACGCAGTATTTT
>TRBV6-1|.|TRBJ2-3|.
CASSLSGGGLDTQYF
TGTGCCAGCAGCCTAAGTGGAGGGGGGTTGGATACGCAGTATTTT
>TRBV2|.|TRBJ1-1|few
CASKLDWDTEAFF
TGTGCCAGCAAATTGGACTGGGACACTGAAGCTTTCTTT
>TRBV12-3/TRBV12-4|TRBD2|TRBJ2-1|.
CASSLYLAGGPYNEQFF
TGTGCCAGCAGTTTATACCTAGCGGGAGGTCCCTACAATGAGCAGTTCTTC
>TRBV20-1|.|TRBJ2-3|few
CSARLRATDTQYF
TGCAGTGCTAGGCTACGGGCCACAGATACGCAGTATTTT
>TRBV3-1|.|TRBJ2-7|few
CASSHHSGPYEQYF
TGTGCCAGCAGCCACCACTCCGGGCCCTACGAGCAGTACTTC
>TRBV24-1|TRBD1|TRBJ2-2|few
CATMGQIRPGELFF
TGTGCCACCATGGGACAGATAAGACCCGGGGAGCTGTTTTTT
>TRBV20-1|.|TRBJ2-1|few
CSAPWPVFNEQFF
TGCAGTGCTCCCTGGCCTGTTTTCAATGAGCAGTTCTTC
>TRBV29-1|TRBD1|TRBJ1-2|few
CSVERDRVDGYTF
TGCAGCGTTGAGCGGGACAGGGTGGATGGCTACACCTTC
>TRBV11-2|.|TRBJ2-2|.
CASSLESGELFF
TGTGCCAGCAGCTTAGAGTCCGGGGAGCTGTTTTTT
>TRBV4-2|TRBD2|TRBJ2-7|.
CASSQGGAGASQKQYF
TGTGCCAGCAGCCAAGGCGGAGCGGGAGCAAGTCAGAAGCAGTACTTC
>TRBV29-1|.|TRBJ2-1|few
CSVARTGSSYNEQFF
TGCAGCGTCGCGAGAACAGGGAGCTCCTACAATGAGCAGTTCTTC
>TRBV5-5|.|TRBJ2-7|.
CASSLGLPLREQYF
TGTGCCAGCAGCTTGGGACTACCTCTTAGGGAGCAGTACTTC